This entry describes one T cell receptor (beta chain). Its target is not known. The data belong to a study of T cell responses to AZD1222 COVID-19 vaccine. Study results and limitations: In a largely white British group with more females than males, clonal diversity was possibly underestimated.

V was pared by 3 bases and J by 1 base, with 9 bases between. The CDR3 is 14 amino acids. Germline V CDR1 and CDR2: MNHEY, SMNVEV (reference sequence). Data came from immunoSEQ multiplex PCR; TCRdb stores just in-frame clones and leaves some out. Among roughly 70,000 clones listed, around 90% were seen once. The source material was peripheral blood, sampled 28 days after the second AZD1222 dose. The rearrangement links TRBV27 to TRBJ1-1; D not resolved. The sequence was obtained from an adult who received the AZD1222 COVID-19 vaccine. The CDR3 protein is CASSFQPSNTEAFF. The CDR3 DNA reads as TGTGCCAGCAGTTTCCAGCCCTCGAACACTGAAGCTTTCTTT.